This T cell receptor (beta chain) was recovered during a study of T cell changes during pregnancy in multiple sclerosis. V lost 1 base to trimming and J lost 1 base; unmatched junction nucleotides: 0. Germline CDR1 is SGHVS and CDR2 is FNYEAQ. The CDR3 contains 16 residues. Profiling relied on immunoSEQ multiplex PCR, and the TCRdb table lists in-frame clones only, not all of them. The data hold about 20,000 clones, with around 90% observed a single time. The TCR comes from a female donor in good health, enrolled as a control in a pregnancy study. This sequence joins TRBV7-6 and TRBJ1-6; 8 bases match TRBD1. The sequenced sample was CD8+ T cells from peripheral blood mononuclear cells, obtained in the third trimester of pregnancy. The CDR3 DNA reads TGTGCCAGCAGCTTAGGGACAGGGTCCTATAATTCACCCCTCCACTTT. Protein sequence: CASSLGTGSYNSPLHF. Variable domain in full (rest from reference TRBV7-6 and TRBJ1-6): GAGVSQSPRYKVTKRGQDVALRCDPISGHVSLYWYRQALGQGPEFLTYFNYEAQQDKSGLPNDRFSAERPEGSISTLTIQRTEQRDSAMYRCASSLGTGSYNSPLHFGNGTRLTVT.